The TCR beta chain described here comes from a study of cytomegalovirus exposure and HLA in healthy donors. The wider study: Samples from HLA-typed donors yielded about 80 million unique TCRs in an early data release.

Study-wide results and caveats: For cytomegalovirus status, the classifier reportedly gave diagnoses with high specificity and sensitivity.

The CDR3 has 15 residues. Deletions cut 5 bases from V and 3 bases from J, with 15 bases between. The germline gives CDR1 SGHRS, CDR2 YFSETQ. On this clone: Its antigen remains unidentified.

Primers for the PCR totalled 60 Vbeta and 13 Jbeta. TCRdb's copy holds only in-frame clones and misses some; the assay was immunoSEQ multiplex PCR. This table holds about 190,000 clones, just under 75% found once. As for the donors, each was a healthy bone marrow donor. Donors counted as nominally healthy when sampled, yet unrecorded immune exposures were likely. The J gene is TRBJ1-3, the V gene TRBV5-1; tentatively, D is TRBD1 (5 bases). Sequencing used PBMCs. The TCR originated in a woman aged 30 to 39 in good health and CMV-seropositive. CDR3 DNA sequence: TGCGCCAGCAGGGGGGGGATGGGCCGTGGAAACACCATATATTTT. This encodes CASRGGMGRGNTIYF.